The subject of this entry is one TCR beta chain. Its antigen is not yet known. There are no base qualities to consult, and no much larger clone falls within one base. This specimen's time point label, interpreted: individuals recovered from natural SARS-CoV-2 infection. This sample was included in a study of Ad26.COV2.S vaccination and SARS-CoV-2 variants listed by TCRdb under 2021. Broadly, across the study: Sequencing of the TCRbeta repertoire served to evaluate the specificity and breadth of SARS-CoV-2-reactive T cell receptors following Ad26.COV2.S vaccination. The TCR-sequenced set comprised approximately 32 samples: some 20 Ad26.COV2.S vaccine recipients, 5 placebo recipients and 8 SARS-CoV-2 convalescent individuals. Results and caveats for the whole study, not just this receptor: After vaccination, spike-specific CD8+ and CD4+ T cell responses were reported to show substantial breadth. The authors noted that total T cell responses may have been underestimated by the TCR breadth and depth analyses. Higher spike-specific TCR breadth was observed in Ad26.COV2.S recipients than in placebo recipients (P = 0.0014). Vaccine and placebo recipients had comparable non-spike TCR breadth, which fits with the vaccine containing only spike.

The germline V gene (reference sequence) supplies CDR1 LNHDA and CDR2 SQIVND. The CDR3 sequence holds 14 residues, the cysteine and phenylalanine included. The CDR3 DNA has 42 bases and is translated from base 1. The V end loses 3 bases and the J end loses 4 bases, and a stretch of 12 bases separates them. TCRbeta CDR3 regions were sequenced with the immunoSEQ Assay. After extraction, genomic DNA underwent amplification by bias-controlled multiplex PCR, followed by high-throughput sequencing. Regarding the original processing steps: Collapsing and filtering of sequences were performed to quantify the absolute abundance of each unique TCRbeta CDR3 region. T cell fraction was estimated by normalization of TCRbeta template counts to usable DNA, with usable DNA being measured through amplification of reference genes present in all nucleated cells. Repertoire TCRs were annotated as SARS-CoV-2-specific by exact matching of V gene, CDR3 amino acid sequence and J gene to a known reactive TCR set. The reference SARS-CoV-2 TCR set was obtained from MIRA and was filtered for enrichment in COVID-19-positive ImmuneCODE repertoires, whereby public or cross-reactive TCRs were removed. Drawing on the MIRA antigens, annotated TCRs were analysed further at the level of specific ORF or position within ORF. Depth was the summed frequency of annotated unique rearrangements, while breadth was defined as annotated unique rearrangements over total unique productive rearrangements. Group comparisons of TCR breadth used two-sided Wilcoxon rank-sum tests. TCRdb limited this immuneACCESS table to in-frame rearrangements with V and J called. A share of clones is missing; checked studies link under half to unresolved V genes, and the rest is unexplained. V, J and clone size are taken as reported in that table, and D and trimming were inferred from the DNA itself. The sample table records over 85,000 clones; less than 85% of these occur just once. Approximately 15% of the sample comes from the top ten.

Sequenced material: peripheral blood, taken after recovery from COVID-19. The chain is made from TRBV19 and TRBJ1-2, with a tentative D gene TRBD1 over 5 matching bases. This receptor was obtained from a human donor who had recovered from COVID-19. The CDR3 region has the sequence CASSIIDSGYGYTF. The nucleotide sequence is TGTGCCAGTAGTATCATAGACAGTGGCTATGGCTACACCTTC.